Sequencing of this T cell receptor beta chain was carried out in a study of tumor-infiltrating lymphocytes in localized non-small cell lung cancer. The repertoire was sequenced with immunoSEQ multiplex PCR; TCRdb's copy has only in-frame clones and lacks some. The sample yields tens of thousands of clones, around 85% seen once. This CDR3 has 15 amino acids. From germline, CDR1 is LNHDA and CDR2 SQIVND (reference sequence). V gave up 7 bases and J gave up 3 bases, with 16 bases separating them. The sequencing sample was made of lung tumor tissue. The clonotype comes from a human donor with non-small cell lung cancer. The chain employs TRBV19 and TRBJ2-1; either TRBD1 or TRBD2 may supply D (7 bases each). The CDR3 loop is CASMGRGLLYNEQFF. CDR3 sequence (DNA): TGTGCCAGTATGGGGAGGGGGCTCCTCTACAATGAGCAGTTCTTC.